These T cell receptor beta chains were read from a single sample in a study of cytomegalovirus exposure and HLA in healthy donors. Sequencing used immunoSEQ multiplex PCR; TCRdb keeps in-frame clones, though not all of them. This repertoire shows around 80,000 clones, approximately 60% found once; its top ten account for about 4.2%. The specimen sequenced was PBMCs. These receptor sequences come from a male donor in good health and CMV-seropositive. The CDR3 runs from the conserved cysteine through the conserved F or W. A D gene is named only where the DNA matches it firmly. Clone size appears in some rows only: once, few, many, or a class for an expanded clone.

TRBV5-8,TRBJ1-5,NA,few,CASSLIGGQANQPQHF,TGTGCCAGCAGCTTGATAGGAGGGCAGGCCAATCAGCCCCAGCATTTT
TRBV5-6,TRBJ2-7,NA,NA,CASSFFSPYEQYF,TGTGCCAGCAGCTTTTTTAGTCCCTACGAGCAGTACTTC
TRBV28,TRBJ2-7,NA,NA,CASSFRMDSRKFYEQYF,TGTGCCAGCAGTTTTAGAATGGACAGTCGGAAATTCTACGAGCAGTACTTC
TRBV14,TRBJ2-7,NA,NA,CASSLGGGGTGEQYF,TGTGCCAGCAGCCTCGGTGGAGGGGGCACCGGGGAGCAGTACTTC
TRBV9,TRBJ1-1,NA,few,CASSVGTTGEAFF,TGTGCCAGCAGCGTAGGGACTACTGGTGAAGCTTTCTTT
TRBV6-1,TRBJ1-2,TRBD1,few,CASSEPGTDYGYTF,TGTGCCAGCAGTGAACCCGGGACAGACTATGGCTACACCTTC
TRBV6-5,TRBJ1-2,NA,NA,CASTPRRTVNYGYTF,TGTGCCAGCACTCCTAGAAGGACAGTTAACTATGGCTACACCTTC
TRBV7-2,TRBJ2-5,NA,NA,CASSFTGQETQYF,TGTGCCAGCAGCTTCACCGGGCAAGAGACCCAGTACTTC
TRBV7-9,TRBJ1-4,NA,NA,CASSPLGVQGGNEKLFF,TGTGCCAGCAGCCCCTTGGGCGTACAGGGCGGAAATGAAAAACTGTTTTTT
TRBV4-1,TRBJ2-1,TRBD2,NA,CASSQDEASGSPSYNEQFF,TGCGCCAGCAGCCAAGATGAGGCTAGCGGGAGCCCCTCCTACAATGAGCAGTTCTTC
TRBV7-6,TRBJ2-5,NA,NA,CASSVDRLETQYF,TGTGCCAGCAGCGTAGACAGATTAGAGACCCAGTACTTC
TRBV2,TRBJ1-2,TRBD1,NA,CAKGQLRDGYTF,TGTGCCAAGGGACAGTTGAGAGATGGCTACACCTTC
TRBV30,TRBJ2-7,NA,NA,CAWRSTPTGRTYEQYF,TGTGCCTGGAGAAGTACCCCGACAGGCCGGACCTACGAGCAGTACTTC
TRBV18,TRBJ1-2,NA,few,CASSPGGVYGYTF,TGTGCCAGCTCACCTGGAGGGGTCTATGGCTACACCTTC
TRBV19,TRBJ2-7,TRBD1,NA,CASTTPTGVTPYEQYF,TGTGCCAGTACTACTCCGACAGGGGTAACCCCCTACGAGCAGTACTTC
TRBV30,TRBJ2-2,TRBD1,few,CAWSATGTGELFF,TGTGCCTGGAGTGCGACAGGGACCGGGGAGCTGTTTTTT
TRBV7-3,TRBJ1-1,NA,NA,CASSPGGTEAFF,TGTGCCAGCAGCCCGGGAGGCACTGAAGCTTTCTTT
TRBV19,TRBJ2-7,TRBD1,many,CASSILLGQGAHEQYF,TGTGCCAGTAGTATCCTCCTTGGACAGGGGGCCCACGAGCAGTACTTC
TRBV4-2,TRBJ2-5,NA,NA,CASSQGGGTETQYF,TGTGCCAGCAGCCAAGGAGGCGGCACGGAGACCCAGTACTTC
TRBV7-9,TRBJ2-7,TRBD1,few,CAYGQVGEQYF,TGTGCCTACGGACAGGTAGGCGAGCAGTACTTC
TRBV6-6,TRBJ1-5,NA,NA,CASSYPVGGQNQPQHF,TGTGCCAGCAGTTACCCCGTCGGCGGTCAAAATCAGCCCCAGCATTTT
TRBV5-4,TRBJ1-1,NA,NA,CASSLELRQANTEAFF,TGTGCCAGCAGCTTGGAACTTCGACAGGCGAACACTGAAGCTTTCTTT
TRBV28,TRBJ2-7,NA,NA,CASSHPYDSSPYEQYF,TGTGCCAGCAGCCATCCCTACGACAGCTCCCCCTACGAGCAGTACTTC
TRBV28,TRBJ2-1,TRBD2,NA,CATLTGGLGRNEQFF,TGTGCCACCTTGACGGGGGGACTAGGGAGGAATGAGCAGTTCTTC
TRBV19,TRBJ2-1,NA,NA,CASTPGDEQFF,TGTGCCAGTACCCCAGGGGATGAGCAGTTCTTC
TRBV4-1,TRBJ2-7,NA,NA,CASSQDPGGRVEQYF,TGCGCCAGCAGCCAAGATCCGGGGGGCAGGGTCGAGCAGTACTTC
TRBV7-9,TRBJ1-1,NA,NA,CASSLGAAWTEAFF,TGTGCCAGCAGCCTAGGGGCAGCATGGACTGAAGCTTTCTTT
TRBV19,TRBJ1-1,NA,NA,CASSEGREAFF,TGTGCCAGTAGCGAGGGCCGTGAAGCTTTCTTT
TRBV28,TRBJ1-1,TRBD1,once,CASSSTGGRDTEAFF,TGTGCCAGCAGTTCTACAGGGGGGAGAGACACTGAAGCTTTCTTT
TRBV5-1,TRBJ2-1,TRBD2,NA,CASSRTSGRNPFF,TGCGCCAGCTCGAGGACTAGCGGGAGGAACCCGTTCTTC
TRBV5-4,TRBJ2-2,NA,NA,CASSIGTPNTGELFF,TGTGCCAGCAGCATAGGGACACCGAACACCGGGGAGCTGTTTTTT
TRBV6-5,TRBJ2-7,NA,few,CASAYTGRVPEQYF,TGTGCCAGCGCTTATACAGGGCGCGTCCCCGAGCAGTACTTC
TRBV19,TRBJ1-4,TRBD1,NA,CASSPRGREKLFF,TGTGCCAGTAGCCCCAGGGGGCGGGAAAAACTGTTTTTT
TRBV29-1,TRBJ1-5,TRBD1,NA,CSVRGQFNQPQHF,TGCAGCGTTCGGGGACAGTTCAATCAGCCCCAGCATTTT
TRBV30,TRBJ1-2,NA,NA,CAWGTYGYTF,TGTGCCTGGGGGACATATGGCTACACCTTC
TRBV9,TRBJ2-7,TRBD1,NA,CASSARQGIIYEQYF,TGTGCCAGCAGCGCCCGACAGGGGATAATCTACGAGCAGTACTTC
TRBV4-3,TRBJ2-1,TRBD2,NA,CASSLHLLADNEQFF,TGCGCCAGCAGCCTCCACCTACTAGCGGACAATGAGCAGTTCTTC
TRBV7-9,TRBJ2-5,TRBD2,NA,CASSWTSGGAKETQYF,TGTGCCAGCAGCTGGACTAGCGGGGGGGCAAAAGAGACCCAGTACTTC
TRBV5-1,TRBJ2-7,NA,few,CASSLEPTASYEQYF,TGCGCCAGCAGCTTGGAGCCGACAGCTTCCTACGAGCAGTACTTC
TRBV27,TRBJ1-6,NA,NA,CASTPKPKVNSPLHF,TGTGCCAGCACCCCGAAGCCAAAAGTTAATTCACCCCTCCACTTT
TRBV5-4,TRBJ1-2,NA,NA,CASSLDSGTNYGYTF,TGTGCCAGCAGCTTGGACAGCGGAACTAACTATGGCTACACCTTC
TRBV14,TRBJ2-2,NA,once,CASSQATQGPNTGELFF,TGTGCCAGCAGCCAAGCCACCCAGGGGCCGAACACCGGGGAGCTGTTTTTT
TRBV5-4,TRBJ1-3,NA,NA,CASSLGRDLGGNTIYF,TGTGCCAGCAGCTTGGGGCGGGACCTAGGTGGAAACACCATATATTTT
TRBV14,TRBJ1-1,TRBD1,few,CASSHRTGGSSTEAFF,TGTGCCAGCAGCCACCGGACAGGGGGCTCAAGCACTGAAGCTTTCTTT
TRBV28,TRBJ2-1,NA,few,CASSSLGPSYNEQFF,TGTGCCAGCAGCTCCTTGGGCCCATCCTACAATGAGCAGTTCTTC
TRBV6-1,TRBJ2-7,NA,NA,CASSGMTGYEQYF,TGTGCCAGCAGTGGAATGACAGGATACGAGCAGTACTTC
TRBV19,TRBJ2-7,TRBD1,NA,CASSIVRSTGGSSYEQYF,TGTGCCAGTAGTATAGTTCGTTCGACAGGGGGGAGCTCCTACGAGCAGTACTTC
TRBV6-5,TRBJ2-7,NA,NA,CASSRSRGYEQYF,TGTGCCAGCAGTCGTTCCCGGGGCTACGAGCAGTACTTC
TRBV5-1,TRBJ1-4,TRBD1,NA,CASSGQEGDWANEKLFF,TGCGCCAGCAGCGGACAGGAGGGGGACTGGGCTAATGAAAAACTGTTTTTT
TRBV6-5,TRBJ2-7,NA,NA,CASSSPGGEQYF,TGTGCCAGCAGTTCCCCCGGGGGCGAGCAGTACTTC
TRBV28,TRBJ2-3,NA,NA,CASSSTSYGTDTQYF,TGTGCCAGCAGTTCTACTAGCTACGGCACAGATACGCAGTATTTT
TRBV11-2,TRBJ2-2,NA,NA,CASSPRGRLTGELFF,TGTGCCAGCAGCCCCCGAGGGAGACTTACCGGGGAGCTGTTTTTT
TRBV21-1,TRBJ2-2,NA,few,CASSKGDTLWDTGELFF,TGTGCCAGCAGCAAGGGGGACACTTTATGGGATACCGGGGAGCTGTTTTTT
TRBV9,TRBJ2-3,TRBD2,NA,CASSAGLAGDTDTQYF,TGTGCCAGCAGCGCGGGGCTAGCGGGGGACACAGATACGCAGTATTTT
TRBV7-2,TRBJ1-3,TRBD1,NA,CASSFRTGEENTIYF,TGTGCCAGCAGCTTCCGGACAGGGGAAGAAAACACCATATATTTT
TRBV7-6,TRBJ1-1,NA,NA,CASSDRRPSGEAFF,TGTGCCAGCAGCGACAGGCGGCCTTCCGGTGAAGCTTTCTTT
TRBV7-2,TRBJ1-3,NA,NA,CASSLHPGVGNTIYF,TGTGCCAGCAGCCTACATCCAGGGGTCGGAAACACCATATATTTT
TRBV29-1,TRBJ1-5,NA,NA,CSVGGDGDQPQHF,TGCAGCGTTGGGGGGGATGGGGATCAGCCCCAGCATTTT
TRBV29-1,TRBJ2-6,NA,NA,CSVVDRTGANVLTF,TGCAGCGTTGTTGACAGGACTGGGGCCAACGTCCTGACTTTC